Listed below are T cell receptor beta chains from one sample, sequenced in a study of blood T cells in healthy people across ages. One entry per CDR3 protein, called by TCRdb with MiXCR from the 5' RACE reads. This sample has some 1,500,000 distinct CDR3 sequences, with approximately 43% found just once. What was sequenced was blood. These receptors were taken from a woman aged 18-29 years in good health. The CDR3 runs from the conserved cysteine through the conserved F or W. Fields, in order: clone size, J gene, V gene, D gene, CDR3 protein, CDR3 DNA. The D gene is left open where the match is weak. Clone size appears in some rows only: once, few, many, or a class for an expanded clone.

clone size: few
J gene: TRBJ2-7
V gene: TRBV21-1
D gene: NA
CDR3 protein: CASSKTGVLLYEQYF
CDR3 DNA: TGTGCCAGCAGCAAAACAGGGGTTCTCCTCTACGAGCAGTACTTC

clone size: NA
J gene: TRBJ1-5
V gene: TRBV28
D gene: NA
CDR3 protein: CAGSFEGLGGNQPQHF
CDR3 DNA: TGTGCCGGAAGCTTTGAAGGACTTGGGGGCAATCAGCCCCAGCATTTT

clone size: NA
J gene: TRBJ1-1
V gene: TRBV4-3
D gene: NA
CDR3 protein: CASSQVLGLGTEAFF
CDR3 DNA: TGCGCCAGCAGCCAAGTTCTGGGCTTAGGCACTGAAGCTTTCTTT

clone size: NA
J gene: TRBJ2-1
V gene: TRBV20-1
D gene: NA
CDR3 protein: CSARKLQGADEQFF
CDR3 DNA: TGCAGTGCTAGAAAATTACAGGGAGCCGATGAGCAGTTCTTC

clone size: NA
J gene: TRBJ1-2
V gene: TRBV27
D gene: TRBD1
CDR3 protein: CASSYLPRQGGNYGYTF
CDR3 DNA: TGTGCCAGCAGTTACCTCCCACGACAGGGAGGTAACTATGGCTACACCTTC

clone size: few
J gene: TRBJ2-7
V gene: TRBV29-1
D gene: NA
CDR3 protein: CSVEIGGIVRYEQYF
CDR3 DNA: TGCAGCGTTGAAATCGGCGGGATAGTTAGATACGAGCAGTACTTC

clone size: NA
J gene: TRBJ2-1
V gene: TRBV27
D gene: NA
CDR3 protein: CASRGDLYNEQFF
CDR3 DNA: TGTGCCAGCAGGGGGGATCTCTACAATGAGCAGTTCTTC

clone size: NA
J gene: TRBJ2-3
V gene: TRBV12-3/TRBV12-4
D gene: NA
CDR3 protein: CASRVRESTGTQYF
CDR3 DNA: TGTGCCAGCAGGGTTAGGGAAAGCACAGGTACGCAGTATTTT

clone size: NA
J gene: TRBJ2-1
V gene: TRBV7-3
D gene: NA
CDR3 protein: CASSFTGVIETQFF
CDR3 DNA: TGTGCCAGCAGCTTTACGGGAGTAATAGAGACCCAGTTCTTC

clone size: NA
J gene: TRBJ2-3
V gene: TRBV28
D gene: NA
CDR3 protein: CASSLGAPDTQYF
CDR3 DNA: TGTGCCAGCAGTTTGGGGGCTCCAGATACGCAGTATTTT

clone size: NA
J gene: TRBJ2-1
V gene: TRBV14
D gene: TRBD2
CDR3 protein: CASSQEASGGFYNEQFF
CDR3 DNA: TGTGCCAGCAGCCAAGAGGCCAGCGGGGGTTTCTACAATGAGCAGTTCTTC

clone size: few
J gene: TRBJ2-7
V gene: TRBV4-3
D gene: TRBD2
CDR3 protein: CASSQDTLAAEQYF
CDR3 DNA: TGCGCCAGCAGCCAGGACACGCTAGCGGCTGAGCAGTACTTC

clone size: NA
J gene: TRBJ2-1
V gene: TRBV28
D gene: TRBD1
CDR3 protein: CASRTGGASNEQFF
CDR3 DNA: TGTGCCAGCAGGACAGGGGGCGCTAGCAATGAGCAGTTCTTC

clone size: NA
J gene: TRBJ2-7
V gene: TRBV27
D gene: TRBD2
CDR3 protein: CASSPGLVAGGYNEQYF
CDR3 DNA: TGTGCCAGCAGTCCCGGATTGGTAGCGGGAGGGTACAATGAGCAGTACTTC

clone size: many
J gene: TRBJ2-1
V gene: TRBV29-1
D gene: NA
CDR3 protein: CSVAGPLVNEQFF
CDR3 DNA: TGCAGCGTTGCCGGGCCTCTCGTGAATGAGCAGTTCTTC

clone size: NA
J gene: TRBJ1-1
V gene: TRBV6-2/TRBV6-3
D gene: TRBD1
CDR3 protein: CASSYEGGQEISEAFF
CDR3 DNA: TGTGCCAGCAGTTACGAGGGGGGACAGGAAATCTCTGAAGCTTTCTTT

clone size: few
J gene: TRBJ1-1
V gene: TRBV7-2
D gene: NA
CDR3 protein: CASSPIRPYSNTEAFF
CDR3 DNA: TGTGCCAGCAGCCCTATTAGACCGTACAGTAACACTGAAGCTTTCTTT

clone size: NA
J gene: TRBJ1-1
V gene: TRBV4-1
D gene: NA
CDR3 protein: CARIRGRVNTEAFF
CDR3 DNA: TGCGCCAGGATCAGGGGCAGAGTGAACACTGAAGCTTTCTTT

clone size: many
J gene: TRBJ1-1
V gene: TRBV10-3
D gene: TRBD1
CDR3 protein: CAISWTGSEAFF
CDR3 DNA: TGTGCCATCAGCTGGACAGGTTCTGAAGCTTTCTTT

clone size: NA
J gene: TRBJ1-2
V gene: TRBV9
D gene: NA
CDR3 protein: CASSVDRQPNYGYTF
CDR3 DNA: TGTGCCAGCAGCGTAGATCGACAACCTAACTATGGCTACACCTTC

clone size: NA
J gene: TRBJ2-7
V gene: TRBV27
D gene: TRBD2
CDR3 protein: CASHPRVAGAYEQYF
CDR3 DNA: TGTGCCAGCCACCCCCGAGTAGCGGGAGCCTACGAGCAGTACTTC

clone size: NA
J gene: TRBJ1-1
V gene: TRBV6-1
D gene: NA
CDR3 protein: CASTVHRVGTEAFF
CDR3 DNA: TGTGCCAGCACTGTACACAGGGTCGGCACTGAAGCTTTCTTT

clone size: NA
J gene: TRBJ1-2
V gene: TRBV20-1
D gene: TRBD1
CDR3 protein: CSARNKVAGGFNYGYTF
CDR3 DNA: TGCAGTGCTAGAAATAAAGTCGCAGGGGGATTTAACTATGGCTACACCTTC

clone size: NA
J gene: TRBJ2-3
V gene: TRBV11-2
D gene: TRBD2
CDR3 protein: CASSLGGGGAGDTQYF
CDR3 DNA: TGTGCCAGCAGCTTAGGAGGCGGGGGGGCCGGAGATACGCAGTATTTT

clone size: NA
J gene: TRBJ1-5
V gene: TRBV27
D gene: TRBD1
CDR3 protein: CASSLTEGMRGHNQPQHF
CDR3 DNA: TGTGCCAGCAGTTTAACAGAGGGGATGAGGGGGCACAATCAGCCCCAGCATTTT

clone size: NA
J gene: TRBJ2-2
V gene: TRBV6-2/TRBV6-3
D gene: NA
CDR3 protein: CASRTTGITGELFF
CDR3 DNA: TGTGCCAGCAGGACGACGGGGATCACCGGGGAGCTGTTTTTT

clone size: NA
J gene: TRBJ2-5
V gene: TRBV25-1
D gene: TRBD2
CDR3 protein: CASSEALAGGETQYF
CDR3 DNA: TGTGCCAGCAGTGAAGCTCTCGCGGGGGGAGAGACCCAGTACTTC

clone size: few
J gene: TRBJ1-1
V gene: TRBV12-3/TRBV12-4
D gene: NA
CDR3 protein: CASSRSRGQTEAFF
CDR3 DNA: TGTGCCAGCAGTCGATCCCGGGGGCAGACTGAAGCTTTCTTT

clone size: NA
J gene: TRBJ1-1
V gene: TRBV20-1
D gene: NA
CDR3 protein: CSAKGEVNTEAFF
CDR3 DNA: TGCAGTGCTAAGGGGGAAGTGAACACTGAAGCTTTCTTT

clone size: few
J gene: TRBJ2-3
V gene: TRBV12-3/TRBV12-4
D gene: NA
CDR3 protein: CASRPGQRDTDTQYF
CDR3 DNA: TGTGCCAGCAGACCCGGACAGCGAGACACAGATACGCAGTATTTT

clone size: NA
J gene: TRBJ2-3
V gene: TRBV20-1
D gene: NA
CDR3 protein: CSARDRRSGTDTQYF
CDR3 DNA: TGCAGTGCTAGAGATCGAAGGTCAGGCACAGATACGCAGTATTTT

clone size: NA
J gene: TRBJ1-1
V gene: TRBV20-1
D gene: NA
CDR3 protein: CSASDKGNTEAFF
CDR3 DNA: TGCAGTGCTAGTGACAAAGGGAACACTGAAGCTTTCTTT

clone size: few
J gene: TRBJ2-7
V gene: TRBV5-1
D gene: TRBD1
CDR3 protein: CASSLRQGLHEQYF
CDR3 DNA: TGCGCCAGCAGTCTCCGACAGGGGTTACACGAGCAGTACTTC

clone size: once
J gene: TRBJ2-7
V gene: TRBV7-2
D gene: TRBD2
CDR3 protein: CASSLREGTANLEQYF
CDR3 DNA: TGTGCCAGCAGCTTAAGGGAGGGGACTGCCAATCTCGAGCAGTACTTC

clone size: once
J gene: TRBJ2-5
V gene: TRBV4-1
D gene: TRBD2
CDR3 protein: CASSPKRGPSGETQYF
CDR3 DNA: TGCGCCAGCAGCCCCAAGCGGGGCCCCTCGGGAGAGACCCAGTACTTC

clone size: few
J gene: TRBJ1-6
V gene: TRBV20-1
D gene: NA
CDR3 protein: CSAIGAFGSPLHF
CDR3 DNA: TGCAGTGCTATTGGCGCCTTTGGATCACCCCTCCACTTT

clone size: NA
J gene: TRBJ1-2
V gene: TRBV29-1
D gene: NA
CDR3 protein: CSVLLQSYGYTF
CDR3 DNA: TGCAGCGTTCTATTGCAAAGCTATGGCTACACCTTC

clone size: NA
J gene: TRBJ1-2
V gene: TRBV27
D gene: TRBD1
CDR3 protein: CASSSRQGDGRYGYTF
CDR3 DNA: TGTGCCAGCAGTTCCCGACAGGGGGACGGTCGGTATGGCTACACCTTC

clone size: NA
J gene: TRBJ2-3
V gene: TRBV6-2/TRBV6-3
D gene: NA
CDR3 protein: CASILGGSTDTQYF
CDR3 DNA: TGTGCCAGCATCCTGGGAGGAAGCACAGATACGCAGTATTTT

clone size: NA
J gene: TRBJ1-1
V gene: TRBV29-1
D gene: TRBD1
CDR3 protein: CSVELTGGGDTEAFF
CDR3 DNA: TGCAGCGTTGAGTTAACAGGGGGTGGGGACACTGAAGCTTTCTTT

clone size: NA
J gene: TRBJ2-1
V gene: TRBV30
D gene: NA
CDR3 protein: CAWSSPGPRQGSLYNEQFF
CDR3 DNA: TGTGCCTGGAGCTCCCCCGGACCGCGGCAGGGAAGTCTATACAATGAGCAGTTCTTC

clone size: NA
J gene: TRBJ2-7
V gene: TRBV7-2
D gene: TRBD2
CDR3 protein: CASSFDSGSGDTQYF
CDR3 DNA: TGTGCCAGCAGCTTTGACAGCGGGAGTGGGGATACCCAGTACTTC

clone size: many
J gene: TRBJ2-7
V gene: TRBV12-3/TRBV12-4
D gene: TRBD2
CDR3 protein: CASSGTSGNYEQYF
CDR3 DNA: TGTGCCAGCAGCGGGACTAGCGGGAACTACGAGCAGTACTTC

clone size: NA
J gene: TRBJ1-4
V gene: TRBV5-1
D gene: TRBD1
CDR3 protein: CASSLQITGTGATNEKLFF
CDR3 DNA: TGCGCCAGCAGCCTCCAAATAACCGGGACAGGCGCAACTAATGAAAAACTGTTTTTT

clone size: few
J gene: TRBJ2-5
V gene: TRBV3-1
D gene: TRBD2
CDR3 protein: CASSQDWGLGTETQYF
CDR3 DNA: TGTGCCAGCAGCCAAGACTGGGGACTAGGAACGGAGACCCAGTACTTC

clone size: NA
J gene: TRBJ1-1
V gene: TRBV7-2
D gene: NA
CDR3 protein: CASSSQARTEAFF
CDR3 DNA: TGTGCCAGCAGCTCACAGGCGAGGACTGAAGCTTTCTTT

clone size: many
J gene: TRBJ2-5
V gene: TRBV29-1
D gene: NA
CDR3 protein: CSVNGEFQETQYF
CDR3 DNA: TGCAGCGTTAATGGGGAATTCCAAGAGACCCAGTACTTC

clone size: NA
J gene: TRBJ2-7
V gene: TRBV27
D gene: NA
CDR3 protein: CASSRGMNYEQYF
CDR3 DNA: TGTGCCAGCAGTCGCGGGATGAACTACGAGCAGTACTTC

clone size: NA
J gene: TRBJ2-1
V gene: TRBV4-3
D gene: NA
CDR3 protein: CASSQEAFNEQFF
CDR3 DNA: TGCGCCAGCAGCCAAGAAGCATTCAATGAGCAGTTCTTC

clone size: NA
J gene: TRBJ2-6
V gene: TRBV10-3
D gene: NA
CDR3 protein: CAISESIGVSGANVLTF
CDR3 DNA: TGTGCCATCAGTGAGTCCATAGGGGTCTCTGGGGCCAACGTCCTGACTTTC

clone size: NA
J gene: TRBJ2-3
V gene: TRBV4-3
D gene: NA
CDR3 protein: CASSPLAVLGADTQYF
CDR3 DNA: TGCGCCAGCAGCCCCTTAGCGGTACTAGGGGCAGATACGCAGTATTTT

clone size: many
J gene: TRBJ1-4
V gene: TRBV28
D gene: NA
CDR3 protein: CASKPPGNNNEKLFF
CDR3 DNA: TGTGCCAGCAAGCCGCCCGGGAATAATAATGAAAAACTGTTTTTT